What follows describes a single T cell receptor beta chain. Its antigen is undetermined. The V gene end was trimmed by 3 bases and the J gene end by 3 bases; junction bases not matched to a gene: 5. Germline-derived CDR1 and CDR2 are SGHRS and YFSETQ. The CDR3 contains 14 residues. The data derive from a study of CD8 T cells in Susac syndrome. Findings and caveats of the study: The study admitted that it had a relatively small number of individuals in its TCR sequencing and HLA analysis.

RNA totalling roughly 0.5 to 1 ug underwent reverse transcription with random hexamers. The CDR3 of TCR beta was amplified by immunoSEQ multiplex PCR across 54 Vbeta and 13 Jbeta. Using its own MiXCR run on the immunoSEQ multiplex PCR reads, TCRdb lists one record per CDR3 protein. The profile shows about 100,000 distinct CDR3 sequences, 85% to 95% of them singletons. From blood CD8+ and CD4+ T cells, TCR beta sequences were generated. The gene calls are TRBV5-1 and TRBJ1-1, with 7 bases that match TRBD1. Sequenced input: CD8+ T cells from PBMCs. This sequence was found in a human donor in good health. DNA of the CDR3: TGCGCCAGCAGCTCCAGGGGGTCGGACACTGAAGCTTTCTTT. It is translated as CASSSRGSDTEAFF.